What follows describes a single TCR beta chain. What it binds is not known. These data are taken from a study of blood T cells in healthy people across ages. The CDR3 runs to 14 residues. Trimming cost V 2 bases and J 8 bases, with 16 bases left between them. Germline V gives CDR1 MNHEY, CDR2 SVGEGT. Then a second PCR, running roughly 7 to 11 cycles, was carried out with a sample-barcoded 5' primer and a J-beta primer mix. TCRdb itself ran the 5' RACE reads through MiXCR, one entry per CDR3 protein. The data contain 790,000 or so distinct CDR3 sequences, approximately 53% of them seen just once; the ten biggest clones take up around 25%. General study points: Among long-lived donors, naive CD4+ cells were more numerous and diversity higher than in aged donors.

The sequenced sample consisted of blood. This TCR was sampled from a man in his forties or fifties in good health. The J gene is TRBJ2-7, the V gene TRBV6-2 or TRBV6-3; a weak D match, TRBD2 (6 bases). CDR3 sequence reads: CASSYGGGSDKQYF. Written as DNA, the CDR3 is TGTGCCAGCAGTTACGGTGGGGGGTCGGACAAGCAGTACTTC.